Presented here are 2 T cell receptor beta chains from one specimen sequenced in a study of T cell responses to AZD1222 COVID-19 vaccine. Repertoires were generated with immunoSEQ multiplex PCR, while TCRdb's copy carries only in-frame clones and drops some. The profile covers approximately 90,000 clones, with around nine tenths appearing a single time and roughly 13% taken by the ten largest. The specimen comprised peripheral blood, sampled on day 0 of AZD1222 vaccination. These receptors all come from an adult in good health.

The chain joins TRBV5-1 to TRBJ1-2, with D hard to call. This CDR3 has 14 residues. V lost 0 bases, J lost 4 bases, and 10 bases lay in between. Germline CDR1 and CDR2: SGHRS and YFSETQ. Here the CDR3 reads CASSLGTASYGYTF. The CDR3 DNA is TGCGCCAGCAGCTTGGGAACAGCCTCCTATGGCTACACCTTC.

This clone appeared a single time. The chain carries TRBV6-5 and TRBJ1-6, with D unclear. V was pared by 6 bases and J by 10 bases, with 19 bases between. This CDR3 spans 15 amino acids. CDR1 is MNHEY and CDR2 is SVGAGI in the germline V gene. CDR3 in amino acids: CASRPRKEGMSPLHF. The CDR3 bases are TGTGCCAGCAGGCCTAGGAAGGAAGGGATGTCACCCCTCCACTTT.